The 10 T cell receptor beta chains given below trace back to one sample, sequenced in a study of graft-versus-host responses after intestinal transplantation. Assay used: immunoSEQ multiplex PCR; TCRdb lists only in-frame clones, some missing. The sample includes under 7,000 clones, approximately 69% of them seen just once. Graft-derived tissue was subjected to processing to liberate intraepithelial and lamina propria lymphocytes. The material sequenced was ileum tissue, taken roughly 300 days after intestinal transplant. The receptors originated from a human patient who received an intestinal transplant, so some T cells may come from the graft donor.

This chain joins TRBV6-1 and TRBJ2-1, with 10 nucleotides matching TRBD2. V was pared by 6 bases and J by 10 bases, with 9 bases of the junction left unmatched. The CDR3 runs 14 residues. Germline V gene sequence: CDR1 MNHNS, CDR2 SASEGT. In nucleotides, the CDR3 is TGTGCCAGCAGGACCAGCGGGAGGGCCGGGGAGCAGTTCTTC. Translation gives CASRTSGRAGEQFF.

The CDR3 loop is CAWSPRQVGTEAFF. CDR3 DNA sequence: TGTGCCTGGAGCCCTAGACAGGTCGGCACTGAAGCTTTCTTT. V is TRBV30 and J is TRBJ1-1; perhaps TRBD1 as D (6 bases). The ends were cut back, 3 bases at V and 4 bases at J, with 15 bases in the middle. Germline V gene sequence: CDR1 GTSNPN, CDR2 SVGIG (reference sequence). The CDR3 loop spans 14 amino acids.

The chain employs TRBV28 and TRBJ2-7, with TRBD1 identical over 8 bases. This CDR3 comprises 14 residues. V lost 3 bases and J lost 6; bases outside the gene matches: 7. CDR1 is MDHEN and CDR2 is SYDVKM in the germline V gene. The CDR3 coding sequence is TGTGCCAGCAGTTTCGGACAGGGAATCATCGAGCAGTACTTC. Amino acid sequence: CASSFGQGIIEQYF. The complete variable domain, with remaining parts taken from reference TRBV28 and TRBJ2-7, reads DVKVTQSSRYLVKRTGEKVFLECVQDMDHENMFWYRQDPGLGLRLIYFSYDVKMKEKGDIPEGYSVSREKKERFSLILESASTNQTSMYLCASSFGQGIIEQYFGPGTRLTVT.

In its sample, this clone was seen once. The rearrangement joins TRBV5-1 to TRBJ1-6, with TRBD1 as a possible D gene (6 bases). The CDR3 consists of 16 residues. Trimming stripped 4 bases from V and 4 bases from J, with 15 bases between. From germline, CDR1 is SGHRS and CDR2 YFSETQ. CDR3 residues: CASSPGTQHYNSPLHF. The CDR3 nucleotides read TGCGCCAGCAGCCCCGGGACACAACATTATAATTCACCCCTCCACTTT.

The CDR3 bases are TGTGCCAGTAGTATTTCCGGCGGGACAGGGGGGGGCGAGCAGTACTTC. Protein: CASSISGGTGGGEQYF. The chain has TRBV19 and TRBJ2-7, with 11 bases matching TRBD1. There are 16 residues in the CDR3. Germline V gene data show CDR1 as LNHDA and CDR2 as SQIVND (reference sequence). After removal of 3 bases from V and 6 bases from J, the junction contained 10 bases not matched to a gene.

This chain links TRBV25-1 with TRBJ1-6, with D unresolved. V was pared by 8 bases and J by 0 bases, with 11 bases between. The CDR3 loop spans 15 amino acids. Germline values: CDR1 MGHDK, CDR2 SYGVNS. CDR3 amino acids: CASRRWSSYNSPLHF. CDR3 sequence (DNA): TGTGCCAGCCGGAGATGGAGCTCCTATAATTCACCCCTCCACTTT.

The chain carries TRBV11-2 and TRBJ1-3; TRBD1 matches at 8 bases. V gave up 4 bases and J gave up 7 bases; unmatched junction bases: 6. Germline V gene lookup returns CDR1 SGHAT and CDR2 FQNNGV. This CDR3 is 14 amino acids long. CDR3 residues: CASSSIRQGNTIYF. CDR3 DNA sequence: TGTGCCAGCAGCTCCATTCGACAGGGGAACACCATATATTTT.

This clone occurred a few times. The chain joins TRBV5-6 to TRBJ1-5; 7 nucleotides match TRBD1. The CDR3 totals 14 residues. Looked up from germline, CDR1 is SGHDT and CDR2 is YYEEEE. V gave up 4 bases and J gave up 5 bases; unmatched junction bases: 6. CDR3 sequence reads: CASSATGDDQPQHF. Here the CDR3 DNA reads TGTGCCAGCAGCGCCACAGGGGATGATCAGCCCCAGCATTTT.

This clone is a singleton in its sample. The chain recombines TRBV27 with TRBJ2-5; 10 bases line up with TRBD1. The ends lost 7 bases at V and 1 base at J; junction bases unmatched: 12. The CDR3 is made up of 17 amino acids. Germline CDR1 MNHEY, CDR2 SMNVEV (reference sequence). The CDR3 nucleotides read TGTGCCAGCATGAAGAACCCTGACAGGGGGCTCCAAGAGACCCAGTACTTC. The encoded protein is CASMKNPDRGLQETQYF.

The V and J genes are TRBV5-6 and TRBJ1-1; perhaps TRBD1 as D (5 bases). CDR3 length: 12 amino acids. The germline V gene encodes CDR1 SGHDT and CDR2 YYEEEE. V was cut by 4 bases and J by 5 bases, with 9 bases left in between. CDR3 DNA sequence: TGTGCCAGCAGCCGCAGGGATACTGAAGCTTTCTTT. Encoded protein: CASSRRDTEAFF.